The clone carrying this T cell receptor (beta chain) has at least ten counts. This record comes from a study of early T cells in non-severe SARS-CoV-2 infection. Study summary: Chains from this unsorted whole-blood bulk RNA could not be paired.

This CDR3 region has 14 residues. Germline V CDR1 and CDR2: KGHSH, LQKENI. V shed 3 bases and J shed 9 bases, with 15 bases lying between them. The protocol attached unique molecular identifiers to individual cDNA molecules. TCRdb itself ran the 5' RACE reads through MiXCR, one entry per CDR3 protein. The data show around 61,000 distinct CDR3 sequences, over 9.5% seen once. Sequencing was carried out using whole blood. V and J are TRBV18 and TRBJ2-1; D possibly matches TRBD1 or TRBD2 (5 bases each). The TCR sequence derives from an adult who was a healthcare worker with PCR-confirmed SARS-CoV-2 infection or an uninfected control (not recorded which). The DNA for the CDR3 is TGTGCCAGCTCACCGGGACGAGATTTCGGTGAGCAGTTCTTC. The encoded protein is CASSPGRDFGEQFF.